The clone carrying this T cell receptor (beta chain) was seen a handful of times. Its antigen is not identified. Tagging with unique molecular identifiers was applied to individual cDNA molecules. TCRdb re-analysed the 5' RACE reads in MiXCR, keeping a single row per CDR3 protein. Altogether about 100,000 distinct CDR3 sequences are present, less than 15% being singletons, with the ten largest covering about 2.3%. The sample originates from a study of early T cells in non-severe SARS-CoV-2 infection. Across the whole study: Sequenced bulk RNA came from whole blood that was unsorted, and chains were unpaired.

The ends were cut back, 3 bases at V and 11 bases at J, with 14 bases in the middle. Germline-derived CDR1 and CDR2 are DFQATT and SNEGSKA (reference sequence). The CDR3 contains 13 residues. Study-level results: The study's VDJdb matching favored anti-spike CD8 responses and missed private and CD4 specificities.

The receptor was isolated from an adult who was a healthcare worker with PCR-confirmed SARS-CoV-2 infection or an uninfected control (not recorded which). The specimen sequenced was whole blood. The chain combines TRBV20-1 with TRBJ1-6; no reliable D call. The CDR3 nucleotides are TGCAGTGCTAGGGTTCAGGCTCGAACACCCCTCCACTTT. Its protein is CSARVQARTPLHF.